This T cell receptor (beta chain) was sequenced in a study of preoperative IRX-2 immunotherapy in early breast cancer. Clones were read by immunoSEQ multiplex PCR, and TCRdb kept only the in-frame ones, dropping some. The sample has about 98,000 clones, just over 85% seen once; the top ten hold approximately 2%. Regarding treatment: preoperative locoregional IRX-2 cytokine immunotherapy. The source material was tumor tissue, sampled after IRX-2 immunotherapy. The sequence came from a human donor with breast cancer.

In DNA, the CDR3 is TGTGCCAGCAGTCGGGACGATTTTAACTACGAGCAGTACTTC. This gives the protein CASSRDDFNYEQYF. The chain has TRBV6-4 and TRBJ2-7; D may match TRBD1 or TRBD2 (5 bases each). The CDR3 runs 14 residues. Germline V lookup: CDR1 MRHNA, CDR2 SNTAGT. Trimming stripped 5 bases from V and 3 bases from J, with 14 bases between.